This TCR beta chain appears in the sequencing data of a study of glioma-infiltrating T cells after dendritic cell vaccination. Regarding time point: after dendritic cell vaccination, including at tumor progression/relapse. Patients had residual fresh-frozen tumor tissue and more than two years of survival data. Primers: 60 V beta forward and 13 J beta reverse. Sequencing was performed with immunoSEQ multiplex PCR; in TCRdb, only in-frame clones are kept and a portion is missing. In the table there are over 75,000 clones, roughly 77% of which are singletons. V was cut by 2 bases and J by 6 bases, with 6 bases left in between. The CDR3 sequence is 12 residues long. In germline, CDR1 is SGHVS, CDR2 FNYEAQ.

The TCR was taken from a human donor with glioblastoma. This chain connects TRBV7-6 to TRBJ2-3; D is ambiguous. This sample comprised blood, obtained after dendritic cell vaccination. This chain's CDR3 is CASSLLSDTQYF. CDR3 DNA: TGTGCCAGCAGCTTACTTAGCGATACGCAGTATTTT.